This entry is about one T cell receptor (beta chain). The CDR3 extends over 15 amino acids. Losses at the gene ends were 6 bases for V and 0 bases for J; bases not matched to a gene: 5. Germline V lookup: CDR1 SNHLY, CDR2 FYNNEI. This sample is drawn from a study of blood T cell repertoires in COVID-19. Assay: immunoSEQ multiplex PCR; the TCRdb copy retains only in-frame clones and omits some. The table has hundreds of thousands of clones, roughly 86% seen once; the top ten hold 6% to 8%. This chain connects TRBV2 to TRBJ2-7, with 10 nucleotides matching TRBD2. The sequenced sample was peripheral blood. This TCR derives from a woman aged 70-85 years with COVID-19, enrolled during active disease. CDR3 DNA: TGTGCCAGCAGACTACTAGCGGGGACCTCCTACGAGCAGTACTTC. It translates to CASRLLAGTSYEQYF. Combining the CDR3 with reference TRBV2 and TRBJ2-7 gives the whole variable domain EPEVTQTPSHQVTQMGQEVILRCVPISNHLYFYWYRQILGQKVEFLVSFYNNEISEKSEIFDDQFSVERPDGSNFTLKIRSTKLEDSAMYFCASRLLAGTSYEQYFGPGTRLTVT.